Listed here are 22 T cell receptor beta chains from one sample, sequenced in a study of T-cell memory formation after mild COVID-19. TCRdb fed the 5' RACE reads into MiXCR, producing one record per CDR3 protein. The data contain under 600,000 distinct CDR3 sequences, roughly 22% of them singletons. Material: PBMCs or a T cell subset sorted from them (not recorded which). The receptor set was obtained from an adult woman who had mild COVID-19 (a few samples of this study predate the infection). Cell type and time point are not known.

This clonotype is a singleton in its sample. CDR3 bases: TGTGCCAGCAGCTCCAACTGGGTTGAGGGGGGCACCGGGGAGCTGTTTTTT. This encodes CASSSNWVEGGTGELFF. This sequence joins TRBV11-3 and TRBJ2-2; D is possibly TRBD1 or TRBD2 (6 bases each). This CDR3 is 17 amino acids long. V lost 4 bases to trimming and J lost 4 bases, with 19 bases between them. From germline, CDR1 is SGHNT and CDR2 YENEEA.

Here the CDR3 reads CASSRFVKGPGDTQYF. The CDR3 coding sequence is TGTGCCAGCAGCCGCTTCGTGAAGGGGCCCGGAGATACGCAGTATTTT. The V gene is TRBV9, the J gene TRBJ2-3; a weak D match, TRBD1 (5 bases). The V end lost 4 bases, the J end lost 5 bases, and 20 bases lay between the germline ends. The CDR3 has 16 amino acids. Germline V CDR1 and CDR2: SGDLS, YYNGEE. The full variable domain, its missing parts supplied by reference TRBV9 and TRBJ2-3, is DSGVTQTPKHLITATGQRVTLRCSPRSGDLSVYWYQQSLDQGLQFLIQYYNGEERAKGNILERFSAQQFPDLHSELNLSSLELGDSALYFCASSRFVKGPGDTQYFGPGTRLTVL.

This chain connects TRBV7-9 to TRBJ2-7; the D is unclear. From germline, CDR1 is SEHNR and CDR2 FQNEAQ (reference sequence). V dropped 6 bases and J dropped 2 bases, with 8 bases sitting between them. The CDR3 covers 12 residues. The CDR3 loop is CASSSHTYEQYF. The CDR3 DNA reads TGTGCCAGCAGTTCCCACACCTACGAGCAGTACTTC. The full variable domain, in which reference TRBV7-9 and TRBJ2-7 provide the parts outside the CDR3, is DTGVSQNPRHKITKRGQNVTFRCDPISEHNRLYWYRQTLGQGPEFLTYFQNEAQLEKSRLLSDRFSAERPKGSFSTLEIQRTEQGDSAMYLCASSSHTYEQYFGPGTRLTVT.

The chain links TRBV5-1 to TRBJ1-4, with D possibly TRBD1 on 5 matching bases. The V gene lost 4 bases and the J gene lost 9 bases, with 16 bases spanning the gap. CDR3 length equals 14 residues. Germline V CDR1 and CDR2: SGHRS, YFSETQ. The CDR3 nucleotides are TGCGCCAGCAGCCTGGGACCGTCCTCGCAAAAACTGTTTTTT. Its translation is CASSLGPSSQKLFF.

This clonotype was seen more than once but under ten times. The gene calls are TRBV2 and TRBJ1-2, with D unclear. The ends were cut back, 5 bases at V and 6 bases at J, with 16 bases in the middle. CDR1 is SNHLY and CDR2 is FYNNEI in the germline V gene. The CDR3 length is 14 residues. CDR3 sequence: CASSPQWGRDGYTF. The CDR3 DNA reads TGTGCCAGCAGTCCCCAGTGGGGTAGGGATGGCTACACCTTC.

This clonotype was found a few times. This chain links TRBV7-2 with TRBJ2-3; a possible D gene is TRBD1 (5 bases). With 0 bases removed from V and 6 bases from J, the gap between germline ends came to 16 bases. The CDR3 loop spans 16 amino acids. The germline CDR1 and CDR2 sequences are SGHTA and FQGNSA. The CDR3 loop is CASSLAGQPGRDTQYF. The CDR3 nucleotides read TGTGCCAGCAGCTTAGCGGGGCAGCCCGGGCGGGATACGCAGTATTTT.

The rearrangement joins TRBV10-3 to TRBJ2-3; D unclear. Germline CDR1 ENHRY, CDR2 SYGVKD. The CDR3 totals 15 residues. V lost 3 bases, J lost 3 bases, and 13 bases lay in between. In DNA, the CDR3 is TGTGCCATCAGTGACACAAACCCGCCTACAGATACGCAGTATTTT. Amino acids: CAISDTNPPTDTQYF.

At least ten counts were recorded for this clonotype. The J gene is TRBJ1-2, the V gene TRBV5-1, with 7 positions matching TRBD1. This CDR3 spans 16 amino acids. V lost 1 base, J lost 1 base, and 7 bases stayed unmatched. The germline gives CDR1 SGHRS, CDR2 YFSETQ. The chain's CDR3 is CASSLQGGINNYGYTF. The CDR3, as DNA: TGCGCCAGCAGCTTGCAGGGGGGTATTAATAACTATGGCTACACCTTC.

The rearrangement joins TRBV5-1 to TRBJ2-6, with a tentative D call TRBD1 (5 bases). In germline, CDR1 is SGHRS, CDR2 YFSETQ. There are 16 residues in the CDR3. The germline V and J ends were trimmed by 5 bases and 0 bases, with 12 bases remaining between them. In nucleotides, the CDR3 is TGCGCCAGCAGTTCTACCGACAGCTCTGGGGCCAACGTCCTGACTTTC. Protein: CASSSTDSSGANVLTF.

Many counts were recorded for this clonotype. The chain is built from TRBV29-1 and TRBJ2-7; 9 bases agree with TRBD2. Germline CDR1 SQVTM, CDR2 ANQGSEA. This CDR3 has 15 amino acids. V trimming: 4 bases; J trimming: 2 bases; junction bases outside the gene matches: 9. CDR3 bases: TGCAGCGTTGCCGCGGGGGGGCTTACGGCCTACGAGCAGTACTTC. It specifies CSVAAGGLTAYEQYF.

DNA of the CDR3: TGTGCCAGCAGCCAAGTTCTAGCGGGAGTGGGCAATGAGCAGTTCTTC. Its translation: CASSQVLAGVGNEQFF. This chain connects TRBV3-1 to TRBJ2-1; 10 nucleotides agree with TRBD2. CDR3 length equals 16 residues. V lost 1 base, J lost 6 bases, and 6 bases stayed unmatched. Germline V gene data show CDR1 as LGHDT and CDR2 as YNNKEL (reference sequence).

This clonotype was seen a handful of times. This sequence joins TRBV5-1 and TRBJ2-1, with D unresolved. In germline, CDR1 is SGHRS, CDR2 YFSETQ. CDR3 length: 13 amino acids. V was pared by 2 bases and J by 9 bases, with 12 bases between. In DNA, the CDR3 is TGCGCCAGCAGCTTACCGGACGGTGGTGAGCAGTTCTTC. Translating it yields CASSLPDGGEQFF.

The rearrangement joins TRBV29-1 to TRBJ1-6, with D possibly TRBD1 on 6 matching bases. Trimming removed 5 bases from V and 8 bases from J, with 19 bases in between. Germline values: CDR1 SQVTM, CDR2 ANQGSEA. CDR3 length equals 15 residues. The chain's CDR3 is CSVLVPGAGDSPLHF. The CDR3 bases are TGCAGCGTTCTTGTCCCGGGGGCAGGGGATTCACCCCTCCACTTT.

This clonotype has only a few counts. V is TRBV5-1 and J is TRBJ2-5, with D possibly matching TRBD1 (6 bases). V was clipped by 3 bases and J by 1 base, with 10 bases between them. This CDR3 is built from 14 residues. In germline, CDR1 is SGHRS, CDR2 YFSETQ. Written as DNA, the CDR3 is TGCGCCAGCAGCTCCATGACAGGCCAAGAGACCCAGTACTTC. Its translation is CASSSMTGQETQYF. The full variable domain, in which reference TRBV5-1 and TRBJ2-5 provide the parts outside the CDR3, is KAGVTQTPRYLIKTRGQQVTLSCSPISGHRSVSWYQQTPGQGLQFLFEYFSETQRNKGNFPGRFSGRQFSNSRSEMNVSTLELGDSALYLCASSSMTGQETQYFGPGTRLLVL.

This clonotype was recorded a few times. The chain employs TRBV7-6 and TRBJ2-1; possible D gene TRBD2, 6 bases. The CDR3 loop spans 16 amino acids. V lost 5 bases to trimming and J lost 0 bases, with 14 bases between them. Per the germline V gene, CDR1 is SGHVS and CDR2 is FNYEAQ. The CDR3 DNA follows: TGTGCCAGCAGCCCCCGCGGGGACCCCTCCTACAATGAGCAGTTCTTC. Residues: CASSPRGDPSYNEQFF.

This chain uses TRBV2 with TRBJ2-2, with D perhaps matching TRBD1 or TRBD2 (5 bases each). Germline CDR1 and CDR2: SNHLY and FYNNEI. The CDR3 totals 15 residues. The V gene lost 2 bases and the J gene lost 2 bases, with 9 bases spanning the gap. The DNA for the CDR3 is TGTGCCAGCAGTGAACGAGGGGTTAACACCGGGGAGCTGTTTTTT. This sequence encodes CASSERGVNTGELFF. Full variable domain (outside the CDR3, taken from reference TRBV2 and TRBJ2-2): EPEVTQTPSHQVTQMGQEVILRCVPISNHLYFYWYRQILGQKVEFLVSFYNNEISEKSEIFDDQFSVERPDGSNFTLKIRSTKLEDSAMYFCASSERGVNTGELFFGEGSRLTVL.

V is TRBV28 and J is TRBJ2-3; possibly TRBD1 for D (5 bases). CDR1 MDHEN and CDR2 SYDVKM come from the germline V gene. The V end lost 5 bases, the J end lost 4 bases, and 13 bases lay between the germline ends. The CDR3 runs to 14 residues. The DNA for the CDR3 is TGTGCCAGCAGTCCCCCAGGGATAGCAGATACGCAGTATTTT. It yields the protein CASSPPGIADTQYF.

V gene TRBV5-1 combines with J gene TRBJ2-3, with TRBD2 matching 7 bases. J gave up 11 bases and V 4 bases, and 13 bases lay outside the gene matches. The CDR3 covers 14 residues. The germline gives CDR1 SGHRS, CDR2 YFSETQ. The CDR3 coding sequence is TGCGCCAGCAGCCCCCGGGATGGGGGGAGGGAGCAGTATTTT. Residues: CASSPRDGGREQYF.

The gene calls are TRBV10-3 and TRBJ1-1, with a possible D match to TRBD1 (6 bases). V was pared by 6 bases and J by 1 base, with 15 bases between. Germline lookup yields CDR1 ENHRY and CDR2 SYGVKD. CDR3 length equals 15 residues. DNA for the CDR3: TGTGCCATCAGAAAACAGGGAGCGGAGAACACTGAAGCTTTCTTT. Protein product: CAIRKQGAENTEAFF.

V is TRBV3-1 and J is TRBJ2-7, with D maybe TRBD2 (5 bases). Germline CDR1 reads LGHDT; CDR2 reads YNNKEL (reference sequence). Deletions cut 5 bases from V and 2 bases from J, with 22 bases between. There are 17 residues in the CDR3. CDR3 residues: CASSNRPQGSPPYEQYF. The CDR3 bases are TGTGCCAGCAGCAATCGCCCGCAAGGGAGTCCGCCCTACGAGCAGTACTTC.

The genes are TRBV6-6 and TRBJ1-1; D not resolved. The germline V and J ends were trimmed by 5 bases and 2 bases, with 18 bases remaining between them. Germline assignment: CDR1 MNHNY and CDR2 SVGAGI (reference sequence). The CDR3 is 16 amino acids. The CDR3 bases are TGTGCCAGCAGTCCTACCCCTCCCGGGAGTAACACTGAAGCTTTCTTT. This sequence encodes CASSPTPPGSNTEAFF.

This rearrangement joins TRBV7-9 to TRBJ2-3; D not certain. The germline V and J ends were trimmed by 5 bases and 7 bases, with 7 bases remaining between them. The CDR3 totals 11 residues. The V gene's germline CDR1 is SEHNR and CDR2 FQNEAQ (reference sequence). The CDR3 sequence is CASSTSYTQYF. DNA of the CDR3: TGTGCCAGCAGCACGAGTTATACGCAGTATTTT.